A single sample is the source of the 27 T cell receptor beta chains below, sequenced in a study of preoperative IRX-2 immunotherapy in early breast cancer. Documented treatment: preoperative locoregional IRX-2 cytokine immunotherapy. The data were produced by immunoSEQ multiplex PCR, yet TCRdb's version contains in-frame clones alone and is incomplete. The table shows 20,000 to 30,000 clones, with approximately 72% occurring only once. The sample in question was lymph node tissue, obtained after IRX-2 immunotherapy. These receptors all stem from a human donor with breast cancer.

This clone was observed a handful of times. The chain combines TRBV19 with TRBJ2-7; D may be TRBD2 (6 bases). Trimming removed 3 bases at V and 0 bases at J, with 6 bases between. Germline V CDR1 and CDR2: LNHDA, SQIVND (reference sequence). This CDR3 comprises 13 residues. The CDR3 coding sequence is TGTGCCAGTAGTATGGAGGGCTCCTACGAGCAGTACTTC. Its translation: CASSMEGSYEQYF.

The J gene is TRBJ2-1, the V gene TRBV18; D ambiguous. The CDR3 is 15 amino acids. The V gene's germline CDR1 is KGHSH and CDR2 LQKENI. V shed 5 bases and J shed 0 bases, with 11 bases lying between them. The CDR3 region is CASSEFSGSYNEQFF. The CDR3 DNA sequence: TGTGCCAGCTCAGAATTCTCGGGCTCCTACAATGAGCAGTTCTTC.

V and J are TRBV19 and TRBJ2-5; no firm D call. The germline V gene encodes CDR1 LNHDA and CDR2 SQIVND (reference sequence). Trimming took off 3 bases at V and 4 bases at J, with 6 bases between the two ends. CDR3 size: 12 residues. CDR3 DNA sequence: TGTGCCAGTAGTATCCCCCGAGAGACCCAGTACTTC. Residues: CASSIPRETQYF. The whole variable domain, remainder taken from reference TRBV19 and TRBJ2-5, is DGGITQSPKYLFRKEGQNVTLSCEQNLNHDAMYWYRQDPGQGLRLIYYSQIVNDFQKGDIAEGYSVSREKKESFPLTVTSAQKNPTAFYLCASSIPRETQYFGPGTRLLVL.

The J gene is TRBJ2-3, the V gene TRBV10-2, with 9 bases lining up with TRBD2. V lost 3 bases to trimming and J lost 3 bases; unmatched junction nucleotides: 7. The germline CDR1 and CDR2 sequences are WSHSY and SAAADI. This CDR3 has 16 amino acids. The CDR3 sequence is CASSDLESGRTDTQYF. The CDR3, as DNA: TGCGCCAGCAGTGACCTAGAGAGCGGGAGGACAGATACGCAGTATTTT.

The chain uses TRBV30 and TRBJ1-2; D unresolved. V was pared by 1 base and J by 5 bases, with 5 bases between. The CDR3 spans 11 residues. Germline V gene lookup returns CDR1 GTSNPN and CDR2 SVGIG (reference sequence). CDR3 loop: CAWSGQYGYTF. The DNA for the CDR3 is TGTGCCTGGAGTGGACAATATGGCTACACCTTC.

The V and J genes are TRBV6-7 and TRBJ2-1, with 8 positions matching TRBD2. TRBV6-7 is identified as an open reading frame with a role that is uncertain. V lost 5 bases and J lost 6; bases outside the gene matches: 18. This CDR3 has 18 amino acids. The CDR3: CASSEDYGGLAGANEQFF. The DNA of the CDR3 is TGTGCCAGCAGTGAAGATTACGGTGGTCTAGCGGGTGCCAATGAGCAGTTCTTC.

The chain has TRBV12-2 and TRBJ2-1. TRBV12-2 represents a pseudogene. The length of the CDR3 is 14 residues. Here the CDR3 reads CASGIQSGGNEQFF. For the CDR3, the DNA is TGTGCCAGTGGTATACAATCTGGGGGTAATGAGCAGTTCTTC.

This clone has only one observation. This CDR3 reads CASSSQRIEQFF. CDR3 nucleotide sequence: TGTGCCAGCAGTTCACAACGAATTGAGCAGTTCTTC. The gene calls are TRBV6-8 and TRBJ2-1, with D hard to call. The CDR3 consists of 12 residues. Germline V gene lookup returns CDR1 MNHGY and CDR2 SAAAGT. The germline V and J ends were trimmed by 4 bases and 9 bases, with 10 bases remaining between them.

The count of this clone is one. In DNA form, the CDR3 reads TGTGCCAGCAGTTACCGGCCGCGGGAGGGTAGCACAGATACGCAGTATTTT. It is translated as CASSYRPREGSTDTQYF. The V call is TRBV6-8, the J call TRBJ2-3, with 9 nucleotides matching TRBD2. Losses at the gene ends were 2 bases for V and 0 bases for J; bases not matched to a gene: 6. Germline assignment: CDR1 MNHGY and CDR2 SAAAGT. The CDR3 has 17 residues.

V is TRBV22-1 and J is TRBJ1-5; the D call of TRBD1 is as the table states it, not checked on the DNA. TRBV22-1 is flagged as a pseudogene. The CDR3 spans 18 residues. The chain's CDR3 is CASSSVTGTARDNQPQHF. The CDR3 coding sequence is TGTGCCAGCAGTTCAGTGACCGGGACAGCACGCGACAATCAGCCCCAGCATTTT.

This chain uses TRBV30 with TRBJ2-6; maybe TRBD2 (6 bases). Germline V gene data show CDR1 as GTSNPN and CDR2 as SVGIG (reference sequence). The CDR3 consists of 16 residues. V was cut by 3 bases and J by 4 bases, with 16 bases left in between. In nucleotides, the CDR3 is TGTGCCTGGAGCCCTGGAGGCGGGGCAGGGGCCAACGTCCTGACTTTC. It translates to CAWSPGGGAGANVLTF.

The chain recombines TRBV28 with TRBJ2-1; TRBD2 might be the D (6 bases). The germline V gene encodes CDR1 MDHEN and CDR2 SYDVKM. Trimming removed 4 bases at V and 6 bases at J, with 10 bases between. The CDR3 spans 13 residues. CDR3 protein: CASSYGLRNEQFF. CDR3 coding DNA: TGTGCCAGCAGTTACGGACTACGCAATGAGCAGTTCTTC.

This clone was observed a handful of times. This rearrangement joins TRBV6-8 to TRBJ1-1, with 8 bases lining up with TRBD1. This CDR3 is 14 amino acids long. Trimming cost V 3 bases and J 2 bases; bases outside gene matches: 2. Per the germline V gene, CDR1 is MNHGY and CDR2 is SAAAGT. This chain's CDR3 is CASSYTGGNTEAFF. CDR3 DNA sequence: TGTGCCAGCAGTTATACAGGGGGTAACACTGAAGCTTTCTTT.

The V and J genes are TRBV6-8 and TRBJ1-2; TRBD1 agrees at 7 bases. The CDR3 totals 15 residues. The V gene's germline CDR1 is MNHGY and CDR2 SAAAGT. With 6 bases clipped from V and 8 bases from J, the junction kept 15 bases outside the gene matches. The CDR3 spells CASSQGWQGVGGYTF. The CDR3 DNA sequence: TGTGCCAGCAGCCAGGGGTGGCAGGGGGTAGGAGGCTACACCTTC.

The chain couples TRBV19 to TRBJ2-5; TRBD1 aligns across 10 bases. Germline V lookup: CDR1 LNHDA, CDR2 SQIVND (reference sequence). The junction had 7 bases not matched to a gene; V was cut back by 4 bases and J by 5 bases. This CDR3 contains 15 residues. Here the CDR3 reads CASSTRDRGSETQYF. CDR3 DNA sequence: TGTGCCAGTAGTACCCGGGACAGGGGTTCGGAGACCCAGTACTTC.

The V gene is TRBV7-8, the J gene TRBJ1-1; no clear D gene. CDR3 length: 13 amino acids. The V gene's germline CDR1 is SGHVS and CDR2 FQNEAQ. V was shortened by 3 bases and J by 0 bases, with 5 bases between the two germline ends. The CDR3 is CASSFGLNTEAFF. CDR3 nucleotides: TGTGCCAGCAGCTTCGGATTGAACACTGAAGCTTTCTTT.

Only one count was recorded for this clone. This chain links TRBV19 with TRBJ2-2; D is unresolved. Germline assignment: CDR1 LNHDA and CDR2 SQIVND (reference sequence). The ends were cut back, 5 bases at V and 2 bases at J, with 6 bases in the middle. The CDR3 runs to 13 residues. The CDR3 region is CASSVGNTGELFF. DNA of the CDR3: TGTGCCAGTAGTGTCGGTAACACCGGGGAGCTGTTTTTT.

The V call is TRBV5-1, the J call TRBJ2-1; 8 bases are a match to TRBD1. The CDR3 has 14 residues. With 4 bases clipped from V and 7 bases from J, the junction kept 7 bases outside the gene matches. Looked up from germline, CDR1 is SGHRS and CDR2 is YFSETQ. In nucleotides, the CDR3 is TGCGCCAGCAGCCCCCAGTGGACAGGGAATGAGCAGTTCTTC. Translated: CASSPQWTGNEQFF.

The chain couples TRBV12-5 to TRBJ2-7; 8 nucleotides align to TRBD1. The V gene's germline CDR1 is LGHNT and CDR2 FRNRAP. CDR3 length equals 14 residues. V dropped 7 bases and J dropped 0; count of bases not matched to a gene: 5. The CDR3 reads CASVAGQASYEQYF. The CDR3 DNA sequence: TGTGCTAGTGTCGCGGGACAGGCCTCCTACGAGCAGTACTTC.

This chain's CDR3 is CSAGIGTESYEQYF. DNA of the CDR3: TGCAGCGCCGGAATTGGGACCGAGTCCTACGAGCAGTACTTC. The V call is TRBV29-1, the J call TRBJ2-7; the D gene could be TRBD1 or TRBD2 (5 bases each). Trimming removed 7 bases from V and 1 base from J, with 17 bases in between. Germline V gene sequence: CDR1 SQVTM, CDR2 ANQGSEA. There are 14 residues in the CDR3.

This rearrangement joins TRBV11-3 to TRBJ1-5; a possible D gene is TRBD1 (6 bases). This CDR3 has 16 amino acids. CDR1 and CDR2 (germline): SGHNT, YENEEA. V was trimmed by 1 base and J by 2 bases, leaving 12 bases between them. The DNA of the CDR3 is TGTGCCAGCAGCTTAGGACAGGCGACGGGCAATCAGCCCCAGCATTTT. Translation gives CASSLGQATGNQPQHF.

The chain combines TRBV19 with TRBJ2-1, with D unresolved. CDR1 LNHDA and CDR2 SQIVND come from the germline V gene (reference sequence). The CDR3 consists of 15 residues. The V gene lost 3 bases and the J gene lost 0 bases, with 9 bases spanning the gap. The CDR3 DNA sequence: TGTGCCAGTAGTATTAAAGCGAGCTCCTACAATGAGCAGTTCTTC. This sequence encodes CASSIKASSYNEQFF.

This chain links TRBV6-8 with TRBJ1-1; D uncertain. The germline V gene has CDR1 MNHGY and CDR2 SAAAGT. Trimming removed 5 bases at V and 1 base at J, with 14 bases between. This CDR3 has 15 residues. The CDR3 loop reads CASSKKGGGNTEAFF. CDR3 DNA sequence: TGTGCCAGCAGTAAGAAAGGAGGTGGGAACACTGAAGCTTTCTTT.

This sequence joins TRBV30 and TRBJ1-1; unclear D gene. V was shortened by 0 bases and J by 1 base, with 6 bases between the two germline ends. CDR1 and CDR2 from the germline V gene are GTSNPN and SVGIG (reference sequence). This CDR3 is built from 13 residues. The CDR3, as DNA: TGTGCCTGGAGTGTATTCGCGAACACTGAAGCTTTCTTT. Amino acid sequence: CAWSVFANTEAFF. Full variable domain (remainder filled in from reference TRBV30 and TRBJ1-1): SQTIHQWPATLVQPVGSPLSLECTVEGTSNPNLYWYRQAAGRGLQLLFYSVGIGQISSEVPQNLSASRPQDRQFILSSKKLLLSDSGFYLCAWSVFANTEAFFGQGTRLTVV.

The V and J genes are TRBV15 and TRBJ1-3; TRBD1 is a possible D gene (5 bases). This CDR3 region has 14 residues. V dropped 5 bases and J dropped 3 bases, with 11 bases sitting between them. Germline-derived CDR1 and CDR2 are LNHNV and YYDKDF (reference sequence). CDR3: CATSEGFGGNTIYF. The CDR3 bases are TGTGCCACCAGCGAGGGGTTCGGTGGAAACACCATATATTTT.

The genes are TRBV6-7 and TRBJ1-2, with 8 bases matching TRBD1. TRBV6-7 is designated an ORF whose function remains uncertain. The CDR3 runs to 15 residues. With V trimmed by 0 bases and J by 6 bases, 6 bases remained unmatched. CDR3 residues: CASSYSWAGGNGYTF. CDR3 bases: TGTGCCAGCAGTTACTCATGGGCAGGGGGCAATGGCTACACCTTC.

The V gene is TRBV6-8, the J gene TRBJ1-2; 8 bases are shared with TRBD1. CDR3 length: 17 residues. CDR1 MNHGY and CDR2 SAAAGT come from the germline V gene. The V and J ends lost 5 bases and 8 bases, in that order; junction bases with no gene match: 19. The CDR3, as DNA: TGTGCCAGCAGTCCCCAGACAGGGGTGGCGTGGGAACGCGGCTACACCTTC. It codes for CASSPQTGVAWERGYTF.